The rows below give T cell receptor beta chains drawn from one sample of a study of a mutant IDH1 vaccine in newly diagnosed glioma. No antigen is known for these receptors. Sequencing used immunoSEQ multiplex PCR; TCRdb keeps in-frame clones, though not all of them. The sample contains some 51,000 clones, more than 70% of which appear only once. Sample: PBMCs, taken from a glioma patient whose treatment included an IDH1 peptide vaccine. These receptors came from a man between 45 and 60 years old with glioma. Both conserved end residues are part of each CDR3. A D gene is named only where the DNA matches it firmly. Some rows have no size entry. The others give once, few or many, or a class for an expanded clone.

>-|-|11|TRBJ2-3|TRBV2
TGTGCCAGCAGATTCACAGATACGCAGTATTTT
CASRFTDTQYF
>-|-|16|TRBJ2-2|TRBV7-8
TGTGCCAGCAGCTTAAGGCCGACAGCGAACACCGGGGAGCTGTTTTTT
CASSLRPTANTGELFF
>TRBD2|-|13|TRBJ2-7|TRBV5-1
TGCGCCAGCAGAGCGGGGTTCCTAGACGAGCAGTACTTC
CASRAGFLDEQYF
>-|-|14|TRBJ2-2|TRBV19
TGTGCCAGTAGTCGGAGGGGGACCACCGGGGAGCTGTTTTTT
CASSRRGTTGELFF
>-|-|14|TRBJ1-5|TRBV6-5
TGTGCCAGCAGTGGACAGTATAGCAATCAGCCCCAGCATTTT
CASSGQYSNQPQHF
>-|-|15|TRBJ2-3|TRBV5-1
TGCGCCAGCAGCTTGGCTGTCGGGGTAACAGATACGCAGTATTTT
CASSLAVGVTDTQYF
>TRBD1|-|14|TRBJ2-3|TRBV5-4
TGTGCCAGCAGCAGGGACAGATACAGAGATACGCAGTATTTT
CASSRDRYRDTQYF
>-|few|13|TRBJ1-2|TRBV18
TGTGCCAGCTCACCTAACGGCTACTATGGCTACACCTTC
CASSPNGYYGYTF
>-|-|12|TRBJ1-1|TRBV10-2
TGCGCCAGCAGTGAGGAGGCACTAAGGGCTTTCTTT
CASSEEALRAFF
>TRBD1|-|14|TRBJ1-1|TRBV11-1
TGTGCCAGCACCCGGACAGGGCTTAACACTGAAGCTTTCTTT
CASTRTGLNTEAFF
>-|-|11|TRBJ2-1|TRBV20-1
TGCAGTGCTAGAGGCGCTCCTGAGCAGTTCTTC
CSARGAPEQFF
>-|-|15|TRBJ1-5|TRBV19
TGTGCCAGTAGTATCTACAGCAAATTCAATCAGCCCCAGCATTTT
CASSIYSKFNQPQHF
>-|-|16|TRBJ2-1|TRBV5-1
TGCGCCAGCAGCTTGTGGGACGGAGGTTACAGGAATGAGCAGTTCTTC
CASSLWDGGYRNEQFF
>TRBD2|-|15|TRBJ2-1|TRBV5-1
TGCGCCAGCAGCCCGGCGGGGGGACTATACAATGAGCAGTTCTTC
CASSPAGGLYNEQFF
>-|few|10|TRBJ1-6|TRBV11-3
TGTGCCAGCATAGTATCACCCCTCCACTTT
CASIVSPLHF
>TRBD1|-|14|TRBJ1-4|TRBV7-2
TGTGCCAGCAGCCGGGACAGGCGACGTGGGGAACTGTTTTTT
CASSRDRRRGELFF
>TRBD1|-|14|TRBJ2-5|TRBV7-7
TGTGCTAGCAGCCCAAGGACAGGGCAAGAGACCCAGTACTTC
CASSPRTGQETQYF
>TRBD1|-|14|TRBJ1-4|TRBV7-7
TGTGCTAGCAGCATTGACAGGGAAAGTGAAAAACTGTTTTTT
CASSIDRESEKLFF
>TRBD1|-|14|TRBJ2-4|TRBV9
TGTGCCAGCAGCTCGCGACAGGGGAGTAACATTCAGTACTTC
CASSSRQGSNIQYF
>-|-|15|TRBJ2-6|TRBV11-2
TGTGCCAGCAGCTTAAGGGGCGCTGGGGCCAACGTCCTGACTTTC
CASSLRGAGANVLTF
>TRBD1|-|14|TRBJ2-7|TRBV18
TGTGCCAGCTCACTAGGGACAGGGACCTACGAGCAGTACTTC
CASSLGTGTYEQYF
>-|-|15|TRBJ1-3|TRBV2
TGTGCCAGCAGTGTCGGTTCGTCCGGGGGAAACACCATATATTTT
CASSVGSSGGNTIYF
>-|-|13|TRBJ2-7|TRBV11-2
TGTGCCAGCAGCTTAGGGCTAGCCTACGAGCAGTACTTC
CASSLGLAYEQYF
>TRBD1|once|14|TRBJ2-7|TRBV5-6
TGTGCCAGCAGCTCCGGGGGACAGGGCTACGAGCAGTACTTC
CASSSGGQGYEQYF
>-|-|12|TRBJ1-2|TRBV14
TGTGCTTATGGAGACAATAACTATGGCTACACCTTC
CAYGDNNYGYTF
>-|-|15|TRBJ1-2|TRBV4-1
TGCGCCAGCAGCCAATCTCAGGCGGGGAACTATGGCTACACCTTC
CASSQSQAGNYGYTF
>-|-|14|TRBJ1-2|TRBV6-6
TGTGCCAGCAGGCCCCCCCTCGCGGACTATGGCTACACCTTC
CASRPPLADYGYTF
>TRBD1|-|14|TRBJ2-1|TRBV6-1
TGTGCCAGCAGTGCGCGGGACAGGGTGAATGAGCAGTTCTTC
CASSARDRVNEQFF
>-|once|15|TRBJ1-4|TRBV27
TGTGCCAGCAGTCCTTGGGGGGCAACTAATGAAAAACTGTTTTTT
CASSPWGATNEKLFF
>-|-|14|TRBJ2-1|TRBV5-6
TGTGCCAGCAGCCGAATTTTCGGGGGCAATGAGCAGTTCTTC
CASSRIFGGNEQFF
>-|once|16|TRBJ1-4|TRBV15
TGTGCCACCAGATTGGGGCTGACAGCGCGTGATGAAAAACTGTTTTTT
CATRLGLTARDEKLFF
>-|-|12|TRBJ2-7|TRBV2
TGTGCCAGCAGTGCCGCTAGGTGGGAGCAGTACTTC
CASSAARWEQYF
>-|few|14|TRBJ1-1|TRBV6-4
TGTGCCAGCAGCGAGACGACAGACCACACTGAAGCTTTCTTT
CASSETTDHTEAFF
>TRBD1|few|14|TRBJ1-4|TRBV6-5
TGTGCCAGCAGTTCAAGGACAGGCAATGAAAAACTGTTTTTT
CASSSRTGNEKLFF
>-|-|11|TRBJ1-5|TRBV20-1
TGCAGTGCTAGATCGGATCAGCCCCAGCATTTT
CSARSDQPQHF
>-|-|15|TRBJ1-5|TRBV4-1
TGCGCCAGCCTCCGGGACACCAGTAGCAATCAGCCCCAGCATTTT
CASLRDTSSNQPQHF
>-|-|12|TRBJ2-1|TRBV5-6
TGTGCCAGCAGCTTGTTAGGGGATGAGCAGTTCTTC
CASSLLGDEQFF
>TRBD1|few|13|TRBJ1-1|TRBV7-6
TGTGCCAGCAGCTCCACGGGACAGGGGGCTTCTTTCTTT
CASSSTGQGASFF
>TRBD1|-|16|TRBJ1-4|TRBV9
TGTGCCAGCAGCGCGTTGGACAGGGCGGCTAATGAAAAACTGTTTTTT
CASSALDRAANEKLFF
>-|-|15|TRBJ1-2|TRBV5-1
TGCGCCAGCAGTACCACAGGAAGTTCTAACTATGGCTACACCTTC
CASSTTGSSNYGYTF
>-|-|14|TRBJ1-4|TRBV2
TGTGCCAGCAGTGAAGTGACAACTAATGAAAAACTGTTTTTT
CASSEVTTNEKLFF
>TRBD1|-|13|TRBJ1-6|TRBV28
TGTGCCAGCAATGGACAGGGTTCATCACCCCTCCACTTT
CASNGQGSSPLHF
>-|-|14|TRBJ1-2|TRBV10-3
TGTGCCATCAGTGAGGGAGGGTTTAACTATGGCTACACCTTC
CAISEGGFNYGYTF
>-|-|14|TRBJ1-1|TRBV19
TGTGCCAGTAGTATAGAGGGTGGGGCCACTGAAGCTTTCTTT
CASSIEGGATEAFF
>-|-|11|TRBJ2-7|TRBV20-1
TGCAGTGCTGCCCAGGGGAGGGAGCAGTACTTC
CSAAQGREQYF
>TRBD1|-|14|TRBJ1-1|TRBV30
TGTGCCTGGAGTGTAAGGGGGCTAGGCACTGAAGCTTTCTTT
CAWSVRGLGTEAFF
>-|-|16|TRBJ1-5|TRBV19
TGTGCCAGTAGTGAACCTACCGACGGCTTCAATCAGCCCCAGCATTTT
CASSEPTDGFNQPQHF
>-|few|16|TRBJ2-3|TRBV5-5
TGTGCCAGCAGCTTGGCCGGGACATCTAGCACAGATACGCAGTATTTT
CASSLAGTSSTDTQYF
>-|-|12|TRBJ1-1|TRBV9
TGTGCCAGCAGCGTAGAGCTGGGTGAAGCTTTCTTT
CASSVELGEAFF
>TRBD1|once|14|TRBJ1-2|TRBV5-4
TGTGCGTACCGGGACAGGACTTACGAGTATGGCTACACCTTC
CAYRDRTYEYGYTF
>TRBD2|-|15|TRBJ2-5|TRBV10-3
TGTGCCACTTATAGCGGGGGGGCCGATCGTGAGACCCAGTACTTC
CATYSGGADRETQYF
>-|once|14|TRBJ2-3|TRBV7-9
TGTGCCAGCAGCTTAAGCAGGAGCACAGATACGCAGTATTTT
CASSLSRSTDTQYF
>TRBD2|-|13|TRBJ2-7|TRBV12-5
TGTGCTAGTGGTTTGGAGGGAGGGAAAGAGCAGTACTTC
CASGLEGGKEQYF
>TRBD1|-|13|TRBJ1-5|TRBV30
TGTGCCTGGAGTGTAACAGGGGACCAGCCCCAGCATTTT
CAWSVTGDQPQHF
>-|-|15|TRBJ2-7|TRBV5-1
TGCGCCAGCAGCTTGGGAGGACAGAACTCCTACGAGCAGTACTTC
CASSLGGQNSYEQYF
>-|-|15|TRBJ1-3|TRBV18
TGTGCCAGCTCGGAACCGGGTTCGGGAGGAAACACCATATATTTT
CASSEPGSGGNTIYF
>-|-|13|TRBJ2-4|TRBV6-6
TGTGCCAGCAGCCGCCTAGCCGAAAACATTCAGTACTTC
CASSRLAENIQYF